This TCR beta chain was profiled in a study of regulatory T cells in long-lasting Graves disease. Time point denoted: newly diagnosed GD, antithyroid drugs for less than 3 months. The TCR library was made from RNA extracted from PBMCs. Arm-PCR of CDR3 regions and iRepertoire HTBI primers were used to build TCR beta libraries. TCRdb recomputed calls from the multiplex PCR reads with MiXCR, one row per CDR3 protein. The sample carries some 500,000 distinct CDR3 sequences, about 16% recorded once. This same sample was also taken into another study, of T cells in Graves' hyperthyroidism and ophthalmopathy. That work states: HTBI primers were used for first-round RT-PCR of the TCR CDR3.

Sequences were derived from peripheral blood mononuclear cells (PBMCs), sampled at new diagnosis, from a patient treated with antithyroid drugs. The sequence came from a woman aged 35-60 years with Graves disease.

This CDR3 is CASSLRVSNTGELFF. The CDR3 coding sequence is TGTGCCAGCAGCCTCCGGGTCTCGAACACCGGGGAGCTGTTTTTT. The chain couples TRBV11-2 to TRBJ2-2, with D unresolved. CDR3 length: 15 amino acids. Germline V CDR1 and CDR2: SGHAT, FQNNGV. Trimming cost V 5 bases and J 0 bases, with 10 bases left between them.